The T cell receptor (beta chain) under discussion was sequenced for a study of T cells in narcolepsy. In the study overall: Patients with NT1 or NT2 and healthy control donors were enrolled.

Points from the study as a whole: Autoreactive clonotypes reportedly recurred in blood of same and different patients, not controls. Same-patient CSF and blood CD4+ T cell clonotypes included HCRT-specific and TRIB2-specific autoreactive ones. In some patient and control memory CD4+ samples, autoreactive clones were absent.

There are 14 residues in the CDR3. Germline assignment: CDR1 LNHDA and CDR2 SQIVND (reference sequence). Trimming stripped 3 bases from V and 1 base from J, with 9 bases between. The protocol was immunoSEQ multiplex PCR, while the TCRdb copy is restricted to in-frame clones and leaves out a portion. There are just under 35,000 clones in the sample; 80% occur only once, and approximately 1.1% lies in the top ten. This clone was seen just once. Antigen unknown. Sequenced input: memory (CD45RA-) CD4+ T cells from blood. This receptor was taken from a human donor in good health. This chain joins TRBV19 and TRBJ1-1; possible D gene TRBD1, 5 bases. CDR3 in amino acids: CASSIWGSNTEAFF. CDR3 sequence (DNA): TGTGCCAGTAGTATTTGGGGCTCGAACACTGAAGCTTTCTTT.